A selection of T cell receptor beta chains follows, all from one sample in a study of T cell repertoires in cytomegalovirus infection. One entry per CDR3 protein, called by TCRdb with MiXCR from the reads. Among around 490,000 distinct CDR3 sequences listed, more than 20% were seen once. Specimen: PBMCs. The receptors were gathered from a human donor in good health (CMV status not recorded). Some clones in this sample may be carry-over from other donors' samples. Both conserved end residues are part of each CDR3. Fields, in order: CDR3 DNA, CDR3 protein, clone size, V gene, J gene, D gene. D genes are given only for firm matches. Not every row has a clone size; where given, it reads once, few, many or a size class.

TGTGCCAGCAGGGATGATATGAACACTGAAGCTTTCTTT,CASRDDMNTEAFF,NA,TRBV2,TRBJ1-1,NA
TGTGCCAGCAAACCCCGGACAGGGATCCACGAGCAGTACTTC,CASKPRTGIHEQYF,few,TRBV12-3/TRBV12-4,TRBJ2-7,TRBD1
TGTGCCAGCAGTTACTCCGGAAAGAACACTGAAGCTTTCTTT,CASSYSGKNTEAFF,few,TRBV6-5,TRBJ1-1,NA
TGTGCCAGCAGTGAAAGTCTAGGGTCGGCCTACGAGCAGTACTTC,CASSESLGSAYEQYF,few,TRBV6-1,TRBJ2-7,NA
TGTGCCAGCAGCTTGAACCCACCAGGTTCCGGGGAGCTGTTTTTT,CASSLNPPGSGELFF,NA,TRBV7-2,TRBJ2-2,NA
TGTGCCAGCAGTTACTCGGACTCGCCGGCCTACAATGAGCAGTTCTTC,CASSYSDSPAYNEQFF,NA,TRBV6-6,TRBJ2-1,NA
TGTGCCAGCAGCTACCGACGGTCCCAAGAGACCCAGTACTTC,CASSYRRSQETQYF,few,TRBV7-6,TRBJ2-5,NA
TGTGCCAGCATCCCCGGGGCCAGCGTCAGGGGCTATGGCTACACCTTC,CASIPGASVRGYGYTF,many,TRBV7-2,TRBJ1-2,NA
TGTGCCAGCAGTTCGGGACCGGCGGATACGCAGTATTTT,CASSSGPADTQYF,few,TRBV6-1,TRBJ2-3,NA
TGTGCCAGCAGTTACTCGAGGGGATGGAGCGGGGAGCTGTTTTTT,CASSYSRGWSGELFF,once,TRBV6-6,TRBJ2-2,NA
TGTGCCAGCAGTTACGGGTGGGCCGGGGAGCTGTTTTTT,CASSYGWAGELFF,NA,TRBV6-5,TRBJ2-2,NA
TGTGCTAGTGGTTTGGTTATTTATAAACTGGGACAGCAACAAGAGACCCAGTACTTC,CASGLVIYKLGQQQETQYF,NA,TRBV12-5,TRBJ2-5,TRBD1
TGTGCCAGTAGTGTACAGGGGGTACGAGGAAATGAAAAACTGTTTTTT,CASSVQGVRGNEKLFF,few,TRBV19,TRBJ1-4,TRBD1
TGTGCCAGCAGCCAAGTAGCGGGGAGGGTTAATGAGCAGTTCTTC,CASSQVAGRVNEQFF,NA,TRBV4-2,TRBJ2-1,TRBD2
TGTGCCAGCACCTCCTGGCCTAGCGGGATCTACGAGCAGTACTTC,CASTSWPSGIYEQYF,NA,TRBV6-2/TRBV6-3,TRBJ2-7,TRBD2
TGTGCCAGCACAGGGGCGGCTAACTATGGCTACACCTTC,CASTGAANYGYTF,NA,TRBV7-9,TRBJ1-2,NA
TGTGCCAGCAGTTACTCGACCCAGGCTGAAGCTTTCTTT,CASSYSTQAEAFF,NA,TRBV6-2/TRBV6-3,TRBJ1-1,NA
TGTGCCAGCAGCTTAAGTGGAGGGGCCGCTGGGGGCTACACCTTC,CASSLSGGAAGGYTF,NA,TRBV7-9,TRBJ1-2,NA
TGTGCCAGCAGCTTTTACCGGGAAAATGAAAAACTGTTTTTT,CASSFYRENEKLFF,many,TRBV7-2,TRBJ1-4,NA
TGTGCCAGCAGCGTTCGGACAGGGGGCTCTGGAAACACCATATATTTT,CASSVRTGGSGNTIYF,NA,TRBV7-9,TRBJ1-3,TRBD1
TGTGCCAGCAGTCCGAGAAGGCTAGCGGGAGGCTACAATGAGCAGTTCTTC,CASSPRRLAGGYNEQFF,few,TRBV25-1,TRBJ2-1,TRBD2
TGTGCCAGCAGCTTGGGTCCCCTACAGCAGTTCTTC,CASSLGPLQQFF,NA,TRBV7-8,TRBJ2-1,NA
TGTGCCAGCAGCGTCATTAGCGGTGACAATGAGCAGTTCTTC,CASSVISGDNEQFF,few,TRBV11-3,TRBJ2-1,NA
TGTGCCAGCAGCTTAAGAGCAGGGGAGGGCACAGATACGCAGTATTTT,CASSLRAGEGTDTQYF,few,TRBV7-8,TRBJ2-3,NA
TGTGCCAGCAGCTTAGAACACAGTAATGAAAAACTGTTTTTT,CASSLEHSNEKLFF,many,TRBV7-2,TRBJ1-4,NA
TGTGCCAGCAGTGAAAAACCAGGAGGGACTGAAGCTTTCTTT,CASSEKPGGTEAFF,many,TRBV6-1,TRBJ1-1,NA
TGTGCCAGCAGCCCGGGGGGCCATTACAATGAGCAGTTCTTC,CASSPGGHYNEQFF,NA,TRBV5-4,TRBJ2-1,NA
TGTGCCAGCAGCTTAGACGTTTCAGAGCAGTACTTC,CASSLDVSEQYF,NA,TRBV7-9,TRBJ2-7,NA
TGCAGTGCTAGAGAAGTGGGTGCTAGCGGGAGGGCTACCTCACGGACCCAGTACTTC,CSAREVGASGRATSRTQYF,NA,TRBV20-1,TRBJ2-5,TRBD2
TGTGCCAGCAGTTTATTGGGTAGCGGGAGAAACACCGGGGAGCTGTTTTTT,CASSLLGSGRNTGELFF,NA,TRBV28,TRBJ2-2,TRBD2
TGTGCCAGCAGCTTAGTCCTGGAACCTGGGACTAGCAGAATAGGGAGGGAAACCGGGGAGCTGTTTTTT,CASSLVLEPGTSRIGRETGELFF,NA,TRBV7-2,TRBJ2-2,TRBD2
TGTGCCAGCAGCCAAGTTGACACTGAAGCTTTCTTT,CASSQVDTEAFF,many,TRBV4-2,TRBJ1-1,NA
TGTGCCAGTAGTCAAACCACCGGGGGCTGGGGTCAGCCCCAGCATTTT,CASSQTTGGWGQPQHF,few,TRBV19,TRBJ1-5,NA
TGTGCCAGCAGCTTCCAGGGGAACGGCCGCAATGAGCAGTTCTTC,CASSFQGNGRNEQFF,NA,TRBV5-5,TRBJ2-1,NA
TGTGCCAGCAGTTTGGTGGGGGATCTTAATCAGCCCCAGCATTTT,CASSLVGDLNQPQHF,NA,TRBV28,TRBJ1-5,NA
TGTGCCAGCAGGATAGCGGGAGCGGATACGCAGTATTTT,CASRIAGADTQYF,many,TRBV7-2,TRBJ2-3,TRBD2
TGTGCCAGCAGCGACGCAGGGGGTGGAAATCAGCCCCAGCATTTT,CASSDAGGGNQPQHF,few,TRBV5-4,TRBJ1-5,TRBD1
TGTGCCAGCAGCCCGGGAGTCAACACCATATATTTT,CASSPGVNTIYF,once,TRBV2,TRBJ1-3,NA
NA,CASSYGPGAGSCFF,NA,TRBV6-2/TRBV6-3,TRBJ2-2,NA
TGTGCCGCCACCGGGACAGGACACTCTGGGGCCAACGTCCTGACTTTC,CAATGTGHSGANVLTF,few,TRBV7-2,TRBJ2-6,TRBD1
TGTGCCAGCAGCTATCTATCCTTGCGGTCCCTCAGCTCCTACAATGAGCAGTTCTTC,CASSYLSLRSLSSYNEQFF,few,TRBV11-2,TRBJ2-1,NA
TGTGCCAGCAGCTTTCCTAGGGGCGGGAGTCGGCTTAATGAGCAGTTCTTC,CASSFPRGGSRLNEQFF,many,TRBV11-2,TRBJ2-1,TRBD2
TGTGCCAGCAGCCTACCGGGGCGAGGGCAGTTCTTC,CASSLPGRGQFF,many,TRBV7-2,TRBJ2-1,NA
TGTGCCATCAGCAGGACAGGAAGTAGCTATGGCTACACCTTC,CAISRTGSSYGYTF,few,TRBV10-3,TRBJ1-2,TRBD1
TGTGCCACCATGGATAGGCTGAACACTGAAGCTTTCTTT,CATMDRLNTEAFF,NA,TRBV19,TRBJ1-1,NA
TGTGCCAGCAGCTTAGTAGCGGGAGCTGTCACCGGGGAGCTGTTTTTT,CASSLVAGAVTGELFF,many,TRBV7-8,TRBJ2-2,TRBD2
TGTGCCAGCAGCTTAGAGTCGAACTCCTACGAGCAGTACTTC,CASSLESNSYEQYF,many,TRBV7-2,TRBJ2-7,NA
TGTGCCAGCAGCTCAAGGGACGGAAGATATAGCAATCAGCCCCAGCATTTT,CASSSRDGRYSNQPQHF,many,TRBV7-2,TRBJ1-5,NA
TGTGCCAGTAGTATACCCGGGACAGGGTACGAGCAGTACTTC,CASSIPGTGYEQYF,NA,TRBV19,TRBJ2-7,TRBD1
TGCAGCGCTGACAAGAACACTGAAGCTTTCTTT,CSADKNTEAFF,NA,TRBV29-1,TRBJ1-1,NA
TGTGCCAGCAGTGACTCGGGAGATACGCAGTATTTT,CASSDSGDTQYF,NA,TRBV6-4,TRBJ2-3,NA
TGTGCCAGCACTACTACAGGGGTAGGGCAGCCCCAGCATTTT,CASTTTGVGQPQHF,NA,TRBV28,TRBJ1-5,TRBD1
TGTGCCAGCAGCGTAGGAAATCCGGCAGATACGCAGTATTTT,CASSVGNPADTQYF,NA,TRBV9,TRBJ2-3,NA
TGTGCCAGCAGTTTAGGTCGTATAGGTTTGAACACTGAAGCTTTCTTT,CASSLGRIGLNTEAFF,NA,TRBV27,TRBJ1-1,NA
TGCGCCAGCAGCCCTTTTATTAGGACAGCCAACACTGAAGCTTTCTTT,CASSPFIRTANTEAFF,few,TRBV4-1,TRBJ1-1,NA
TGTGCCAGCAGTGTCGGGCTAGCGGGACAAAACAATGAGCAGTTCTTC,CASSVGLAGQNNEQFF,NA,TRBV6-4,TRBJ2-1,TRBD2
TGTGCCAGCAGCGTAGATCAGGGGAGCCGGGTTACAGATACGCAGTATTTT,CASSVDQGSRVTDTQYF,NA,TRBV9,TRBJ2-3,NA
TGTGCCAGCAGCTTAGTCCTAGCGGGATCCGGGGAGCTGTTTTTT,CASSLVLAGSGELFF,many,TRBV7-2,TRBJ2-2,TRBD2
TGTGCTAGTGGTTTGTCAGGGGGCTTGAACGGAGAGACCCAGTACTTC,CASGLSGGLNGETQYF,few,TRBV12-5,TRBJ2-5,TRBD1